Below, 28 T cell receptor beta chains from the same sample are listed, as sequenced in a study of blood T cell repertoires in COVID-19. Profiled with immunoSEQ multiplex PCR; TCRdb holds only in-frame clones, not every one. The table has about 310,000 clones, roughly 91% seen once. The sequencing sample was made of peripheral blood. The receptors were gathered from a man aged 45 to 65 with active or convalescent COVID-19.

The rearrangement joins TRBV9 to TRBJ2-1; 12 nucleotides agree with TRBD2. This CDR3 comprises 18 residues. The germline CDR1 and CDR2 sequences are SGDLS and YYNGEE. The junction had 7 bases not matched to a gene; V was cut back by 2 bases and J by 1 base. The CDR3 reads CASSVLAGGPGSYNEQFF. Here the CDR3 DNA reads TGTGCCAGCAGCGTCCTAGCGGGGGGGCCCGGGTCCTACAATGAGCAGTTCTTC. Full variable domain (remainder filled in from reference TRBV9 and TRBJ2-1): DSGVTQTPKHLITATGQRVTLRCSPRSGDLSVYWYQQSLDQGLQFLIQYYNGEERAKGNILERFSAQQFPDLHSELNLSSLELGDSALYFCASSVLAGGPGSYNEQFFGPGTRLTVL.

The J gene is TRBJ2-2, the V gene TRBV5-1; no firm D call. CDR1 is SGHRS, CDR2 YFSETQ, per germline. This CDR3 is built from 14 residues. V lost 4 bases to trimming and J lost 1 base, with 8 bases between them. CDR3 nucleotides: TGCGCCAGCAGCCCTTACTTGAACACCGGGGAGCTGTTTTTT. Protein: CASSPYLNTGELFF.

As concerns this clone: The sample contains more than one DNA sequence encoding this CDR3. J is TRBJ1-4 and V is TRBV28; 7 bases fit TRBD1. The CDR3 loop spans 16 amino acids. Germline CDR1 reads MDHEN; CDR2 reads SYDVKM. V was clipped by 2 bases and J by 0 bases; unmatched bases: 3. CDR3 coding DNA: TGTGCCAGCAGTTTAGACAGGGCGGCAACTAATGAAAAACTGTTTTTT. It codes for CASSLDRAATNEKLFF.

This chain connects TRBV18 to TRBJ2-4; TRBD2 aligns across 7 bases. The CDR3 is 16 amino acids. The germline V gene has CDR1 KGHSH and CDR2 LQKENI. The V and J ends lost 1 base and 6 bases, in that order; junction bases with no gene match: 9. The CDR3 loop is CASSPLPGAGLNIQYF. In DNA form, the CDR3 reads TGTGCCAGCTCACCACTACCAGGAGCGGGACTAAACATTCAGTACTTC.

V is TRBV7-9 and J is TRBJ1-1, with TRBD1 identical over 7 bases. V lost 1 base and J lost 3; bases outside the gene matches: 5. The CDR3 loop spans 15 amino acids. CDR1 and CDR2 (germline): SEHNR, FQNEAQ (reference sequence). DNA for the CDR3: TGTGCCAGCAGCTTAGTCCCGGGACAGTACACTGAAGCTTTCTTT. This codes for CASSLVPGQYTEAFF.

The rearrangement joins TRBV5-1 to TRBJ1-3; D is ambiguous. CDR3 length: 15 residues. V was clipped by 0 bases and J by 6 bases, with 13 bases between them. The germline V gene has CDR1 SGHRS and CDR2 YFSETQ. CDR3 protein: CASSLDSPSENTIYF. As DNA, the CDR3 is TGCGCCAGCAGCTTGGACAGCCCTTCCGAAAACACCATATATTTT.

The chain is built from TRBV7-9 and TRBJ2-5, with 7 nucleotides matching TRBD1. V was pared by 4 bases and J by 1 base, with 3 bases of the junction left unmatched. Germline V lookup: CDR1 SEHNR, CDR2 FQNEAQ (reference sequence). CDR3 size: 14 residues. The CDR3 DNA follows: TGTGCCAGCAGCTGGAACAGGGGCCAAGAGACCCAGTACTTC. Translating gives CASSWNRGQETQYF.

The V call is TRBV3-1 (or the pseudogene TRBV3-2), the J call TRBJ1-3, with TRBD1 matching over 8 bases. Germline lookup yields CDR1 LGHDT and CDR2 YNNKEL (reference sequence). The CDR3 covers 19 residues. The trim removed 10 bases at V and 0 bases at J, leaving 20 bases unmatched. The CDR3 loop reads CATRGIPGQGTFSGNTIYF. CDR3 DNA: TGTGCCACCCGCGGTATTCCTGGACAGGGTACTTTCTCTGGAAACACCATATATTTT.

This clone was found once. This chain connects TRBV2 to TRBJ2-1; no clear D. This CDR3 is 15 amino acids long. V was pared by 8 bases and J by 0 bases, with 14 bases between. The germline gives CDR1 SNHLY, CDR2 FYNNEI. The CDR3 DNA follows: TGTGCCAGCCTCAGACTGGCTAGCTCCTACAATGAGCAGTTCTTC. Translating gives CASLRLASSYNEQFF.

Concerning this clone itself: The sample carries other DNA sequences with the same CDR3. This rearrangement joins TRBV7-2 to TRBJ1-5; D may be TRBD1 (6 bases). Germline values: CDR1 SGHTA, CDR2 FQGNSA. Trimming shortened V by 5 bases and J by 5 bases, and 10 bases separated the two germline ends. The CDR3 runs to 13 residues. As DNA, the CDR3 is TGTGCCAGCAGCCCACAGGGAGATCAGCCCCAGCATTTT. Residues: CASSPQGDQPQHF.

This chain connects TRBV7-2 to TRBJ1-1; D not certain. The V end lost 3 bases, the J end lost 5 bases, and 19 bases lay between the germline ends. The CDR3 contains 16 residues. CDR1 is SGHTA and CDR2 is FQGNSA in the germline V gene. CDR3 bases: TGTGCCAGCAGCTTGGGGTACGGTTCCCGAGGGACTGAAGCTTTCTTT. This gives the protein CASSLGYGSRGTEAFF. Filled out from reference TRBV7-2 and TRBJ1-1, the complete variable domain reads GAGVSQSPSNKVTEKGKDVELRCDPISGHTALYWYRQSLGQGLEFLIYFQGNSAPDKSGLPSDRFSAERTGGSVSTLTIQRTQQEDSAVYLCASSLGYGSRGTEAFFGQGTRLTVV.

The chain uses TRBV4-1 and TRBJ2-7; D may be TRBD2 (5 bases). Germline V gene sequence: CDR1 MGHRA, CDR2 YSYEKL. Deletions cut 2 bases from V and 6 bases from J, with 17 bases between. CDR3 length: 15 amino acids. The CDR3: CASSQLTRGVREQYF. DNA for the CDR3: TGCGCCAGCAGCCAACTTACTAGAGGCGTGCGCGAGCAGTACTTC.

This chain uses TRBV6-5 with TRBJ1-1, with TRBD1 matching over 8 bases. The germline CDR1 and CDR2 sequences are MNHEY and SVGAGI. The CDR3 sequence is 12 residues long. The ends lost 6 bases at V and 4 bases at J; junction bases unmatched: 1. CDR3 coding DNA: TGTGCCAGCAGACAGGGGGTCACTGAAGCTTTCTTT. Protein product: CASRQGVTEAFF.

The V and J genes are TRBV29-1 and TRBJ2-3; the match to TRBD2 covers 7 bases. This CDR3 spans 14 amino acids. J lost 4 bases, V lost 4 bases, and 8 bases had no gene match. Germline loops: CDR1 SQVTM, CDR2 ANQGSEA. The CDR3: CSVASGLVADTQYF. DNA for the CDR3: TGCAGCGTTGCGTCCGGACTAGTGGCAGATACGCAGTATTTT.

CDR3 residues: CASSFGQGIPGGYEQYF. The CDR3, as DNA: TGTGCCAGCAGTTTTGGACAGGGAATCCCTGGTGGCTACGAGCAGTACTTC. The rearrangement uses TRBV28 and TRBJ2-7; the match to TRBD1 covers 8 bases. Losses at the gene ends were 3 bases for V and 3 bases for J; bases not matched to a gene: 13. Germline values: CDR1 MDHEN, CDR2 SYDVKM. The CDR3 has 17 amino acids.

This clone has just one count. V usage is TRBV19 and J usage is TRBJ1-5; D unresolved. The CDR3 has 12 residues. From germline, CDR1 is LNHDA and CDR2 SQIVND (reference sequence). Trimming stripped 7 bases from V and 11 bases from J, with 15 bases between. For the CDR3, the DNA is TGTGCCAGTACGCCCCCTGAAGGAGCCCAGCATTTT. It is translated as CASTPPEGAQHF.

The chain recombines TRBV14 with TRBJ2-1; the match to TRBD2 covers 12 bases. This CDR3 has 17 amino acids. Germline CDR1 SGHDN, CDR2 FVKESK. J was trimmed by 6 bases and V by 4 bases; bases with no gene match: 10. The CDR3 DNA is TGTGCCAGCAGCCTTACAATGGGACTAGCGGGCCTCAATGAGCAGTTCTTC. Translation gives CASSLTMGLAGLNEQFF.

The chain is built from TRBV7-3 and TRBJ2-2, with 11 bases identical to TRBD2. Germline CDR1 reads SGHTA; CDR2 reads FQGTGA. CDR3 length: 19 amino acids. V lost 5 bases to trimming and J lost 5 bases; unmatched junction nucleotides: 16. The CDR3 here is CASSQKGSSGRYTTGELFF. In DNA, the CDR3 is TGTGCCAGCAGCCAAAAAGGGTCTAGCGGGAGGTACACTACCGGGGAGCTGTTTTTT.

This chain connects TRBV5-1 to TRBJ2-1; 9 bases are a match to TRBD1. This CDR3 spans 15 amino acids. The trim removed 0 bases at V and 7 bases at J, leaving 5 bases unmatched. Germline-derived CDR1 and CDR2 are SGHRS and YFSETQ. DNA of the CDR3: TGCGCCAGCAGCTTGGCCGGGACAGGGCTGAATGAGCAGTTCTTC. As protein: CASSLAGTGLNEQFF.

This sequence joins TRBV28 and TRBJ2-7; TRBD2 aligns across 7 bases. The V gene's germline CDR1 is MDHEN and CDR2 SYDVKM. The CDR3 runs to 13 residues. The V and J ends lost 5 bases and 5 bases, in that order; junction bases with no gene match: 6. The DNA for the CDR3 is TGTGCCAGCAGTCGGGGGGACCGGGACGAGCAGTACTTC. Protein: CASSRGDRDEQYF.

The V gene is TRBV19, the J gene TRBJ1-1, with TRBD1 identical over 9 bases. With 5 bases clipped from V and 5 bases from J, the junction kept 6 bases outside the gene matches. This CDR3 has 14 amino acids. CDR1 is LNHDA and CDR2 is SQIVND in the germline V gene (reference sequence). This CDR3 reads CASSWYRGQTEAFF. The CDR3 DNA reads as TGTGCCAGTAGTTGGTACAGGGGGCAAACTGAAGCTTTCTTT. Full variable domain (missing parts from reference TRBV19 and TRBJ1-1): DGGITQSPKYLFRKEGQNVTLSCEQNLNHDAMYWYRQDPGQGLRLIYYSQIVNDFQKGDIAEGYSVSREKKESFPLTVTSAQKNPTAFYLCASSWYRGQTEAFFGQGTRLTVV.

This rearrangement joins TRBV6-5 to TRBJ2-7, with a tentative D call TRBD1 (5 bases). Germline V gene data show CDR1 as MNHEY and CDR2 as SVGAGI. The CDR3 spans 11 residues. The ends were cut back, 11 bases at V and 4 bases at J, with 12 bases in the middle. CDR3 nucleotides: TGTGCCGGGGCTTATGAGTACGAGCAGTACTTC. Amino acid sequence: CAGAYEYEQYF.

The chain uses TRBV29-1 and TRBJ1-2; weak D call: TRBD1 (5 bases). This CDR3 comprises 12 residues. With 4 bases removed from V and 8 bases from J, the gap between germline ends came to 14 bases. Germline lookup yields CDR1 SQVTM and CDR2 ANQGSEA. The DNA for the CDR3 is TGCAGCGTTGCGACAGAGTCGGTAGGCTACACCTTC. This encodes CSVATESVGYTF.

A remark on this clone: The junction does not match germline at one end; this may be a read error. For the CDR3, the DNA is TGCGCCAGCAGCCAAGATTGGCAGGGGAGCAGTCAGCCCCAGCATTTT. It is translated as CASSQDWQGSSQPQHF. This rearrangement joins TRBV4-3 to TRBJ1-5, with D perhaps matching TRBD1 (6 bases). The CDR3 runs 16 residues. The germline V gene has CDR1 LGHNA and CDR2 YSLEER.

J is TRBJ2-2 and V is TRBV7-9; 9 bases match TRBD2. CDR1 is SEHNR and CDR2 is FQNEAQ in the germline V gene (reference sequence). Losses at the gene ends were 2 bases for V and 7 bases for J; bases not matched to a gene: 8. The CDR3 is 16 residues long. This CDR3 reads CASSLISGSVLGELFF. The CDR3 DNA sequence: TGTGCCAGCAGCTTAATTAGCGGGAGTGTTCTCGGGGAGCTGTTTTTT.

The chain uses TRBV18 and TRBJ1-1; D is unresolved. Germline CDR1 and CDR2: KGHSH and LQKENI. This CDR3 has 13 amino acids. Trimming took 5 bases from V and 3 from J, leaving 10 bases between them. CDR3 nucleotide sequence: TGTGCCAGCTCAAAAGTGAGCGACACTGAAGCTTTCTTT. Amino acids: CASSKVSDTEAFF.

In DNA, the CDR3 is TGTGCCTGGAGTGAGTCGGCGGTCCCACACTCTGGAAACACCATATATTTT. The encoded protein is CAWSESAVPHSGNTIYF. This chain links TRBV30 with TRBJ1-3; no clear D gene. Per germline, CDR1 GTSNPN and CDR2 SVGIG (reference sequence). V shed 1 base and J shed 0 bases, with 16 bases lying between them. There are 17 residues in the CDR3.

This clone was detected once. The V and J genes are TRBV6-2 or TRBV6-3 and TRBJ1-2; weak D call: TRBD1 (5 bases). The germline CDR1 and CDR2 sequences are MNHEY and SVGEGT. V shed 2 bases and J shed 6 bases, with 16 bases lying between them. The CDR3 consists of 15 residues. This CDR3 reads CASSYADRDLDGYTF. Written as DNA, the CDR3 is TGTGCCAGCAGTTACGCCGACCGGGACTTGGATGGCTACACCTTC.